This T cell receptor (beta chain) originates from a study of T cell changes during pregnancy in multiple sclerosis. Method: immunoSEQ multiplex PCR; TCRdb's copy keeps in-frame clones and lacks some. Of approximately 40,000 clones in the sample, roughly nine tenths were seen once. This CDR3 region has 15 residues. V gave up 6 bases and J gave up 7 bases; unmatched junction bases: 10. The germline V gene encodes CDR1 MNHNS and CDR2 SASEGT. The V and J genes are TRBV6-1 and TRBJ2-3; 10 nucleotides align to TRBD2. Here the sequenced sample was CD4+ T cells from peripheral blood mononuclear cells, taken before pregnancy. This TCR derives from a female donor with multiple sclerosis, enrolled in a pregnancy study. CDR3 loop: CASSLAGEVVNTQYF. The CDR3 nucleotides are TGTGCCAGCAGCCTAGCGGGAGAAGTCGTCAATACGCAGTATTTT.